The rows below give T cell receptor beta chains drawn from one sample of a study of metastatic and nonmetastatic thyroid tumors. TCRdb redid the clone calls on the PCR reads using MiXCR. The sample records some 33,000 clones, 6% to 9.5% being singletons. Sequencing used blood. These receptors came from a female donor with papillary thyroid cancer or a benign thyroid nodule (not recorded which). Some clones in this sample may be carry-over from other donors' samples. Both conserved end residues are part of each CDR3. The D gene is left open where the match is weak. Clone size, where shown, is once, few, many, or a class for clones that have expanded.

clone_size,v_call,d_call,j_call,cdr3_aa,cdr3_nt
many,TRBV7-6,NA,TRBJ1-5,CASSLEQGGNQPQHF,TGTGCCAGCAGCTTAGAACAGGGAGGCAATCAGCCCCAGCATTTT
many,TRBV7-9,NA,TRBJ2-1,CASSLRLPNNEQFF,TGTGCCAGCAGCTTACGACTGCCAAATAATGAGCAGTTCTTC
many,TRBV29-1,NA,TRBJ2-5,CSVEGDRQETQYF,TGCAGCGTGGAGGGGGACAGACAAGAGACCCAGTACTTC
NA,TRBV20-1,TRBD2,TRBJ2-3,CSARNSGGVQGQYF,TGCAGTGCTAGAAATAGCGGGGGGGTCCAGGGGCAGTATTTT
few,TRBV2,TRBD2,TRBJ2-1,CASSGSGSTYNEQFF,TGTGCCAGCAGTGGTAGCGGGAGTACGTACAATGAGCAGTTCTTC
many,TRBV20-1,NA,TRBJ2-1,CSASRDTQYNEQFF,TGCAGTGCTAGTCGGGATACCCAATACAATGAGCAGTTCTTC
many,TRBV19,NA,TRBJ2-1,CASTSSESSYNEQFF,TGTGCCAGTACCTCTAGTGAGAGCTCCTACAATGAGCAGTTCTTC
many,TRBV13,TRBD2,TRBJ2-1,CASSSPGLAAVYNEQFF,TGTGCCAGCAGCTCTCCGGGACTAGCGGCCGTCTACAATGAGCAGTTCTTC
many,TRBV7-3,TRBD1,TRBJ1-2,CASSPDLGGGYTF,TGTGCCAGCAGCCCTGATCTAGGGGGCGGCTACACCTTC
many,TRBV10-2,NA,TRBJ1-3,CASSVSFGNTIYF,TGCGCCAGCAGCGTCTCGTTCGGAAACACCATATATTTT
many,TRBV7-2,TRBD2,TRBJ2-5,CASSLASSGGQETQYF,TGTGCCAGCAGCTTAGCCTCTAGCGGGGGCCAAGAGACCCAGTACTTC
many,TRBV2,NA,TRBJ1-5,CASMAGVNQPQHF,TGTGCCAGCATGGCGGGTGTCAATCAGCCCCAGCATTTT
many,TRBV20-1,TRBD1,TRBJ2-5,CSQYPTGQETQYF,TGCAGTCAGTACCCGACAGGGCAAGAGACCCAGTACTTC
many,TRBV4-3,NA,TRBJ1-1,CASSQDPSTEAFF,TGCGCCAGCAGCCAAGACCCCTCCACTGAAGCTTTCTTT
many,TRBV7-8,NA,TRBJ2-2,CASSPTTGELFF,TGTGCCAGCAGCCCAACCACCGGGGAGCTGTTTTTT
many,TRBV7-6,TRBD1,TRBJ2-1,CASSLPRTGSYNEQFF,TGTGCCAGCAGCTTACCTAGGACAGGAAGCTACAATGAGCAGTTCTTC
many,TRBV20-1,NA,TRBJ2-5,CSAEGASGETQYF,TGCAGTGCAGAAGGGGCATCTGGGGAGACCCAGTACTTC
NA,TRBV5-1,TRBD2,TRBJ2-2,CASKRLAVYTGELFF,TGCGCCAGCAAAAGACTAGCGGTTTACACCGGGGAGCTGTTTTTT
many,TRBV7-2,TRBD1,TRBJ2-1,CASSLAGTGGYNEQFF,TGTGCCAGCAGCCTAGCCGGGACAGGGGGTTACAATGAGCAGTTCTTC
many,TRBV28,NA,TRBJ2-2,CASSFGSDHTGELFF,TGTGCCAGCAGTTTTGGTTCAGATCACACCGGGGAGCTGTTTTTT
many,TRBV3-1,NA,TRBJ2-7,CASSQVGRVDEQYF,TGTGCCAGCAGCCAAGTGGGCCGGGTGGACGAGCAGTACTTC
many,TRBV18,NA,TRBJ2-7,CASSDLPPYEQYF,TGTGCCAGCTCAGATTTGCCTCCTTACGAGCAGTACTTC
many,TRBV19,NA,TRBJ2-7,CASSTPPNYEQYF,TGTGCCAGTAGTACGCCACCTAACTACGAGCAGTACTTC
many,TRBV11-2,NA,TRBJ2-3,CASSTRAVATDTQYF,TGTGCCAGCAGCACCAGGGCGGTGGCGACAGATACGCAGTATTTT
many,TRBV5-1,TRBD1,TRBJ1-4,CASAPGQGPGEKLFF,TGCGCCAGCGCCCCCGGACAGGGACCAGGGGAAAAACTGTTTTTT
many,TRBV6-1,TRBD1,TRBJ2-7,CASREGQGGYYEQYF,TGTGCCAGCAGAGAGGGACAGGGCGGTTACTACGAGCAGTACTTC
many,TRBV27,TRBD1,TRBJ2-2,CASGHYRGTGELFF,TGTGCCAGCGGCCACTACAGGGGGACCGGGGAGCTGTTTTTT
NA,TRBV27,TRBD2,TRBJ2-7,CASSTRLAPYEQHF,TGTGCCAGCAGTACCCGACTAGCGCCCTACGAGCAGCACTTT
many,TRBV6-5,NA,TRBJ2-7,CASSYRGGGEAYEQYF,TGTGCCAGCAGTTACAGGGGGGGAGGGGAGGCCTACGAGCAGTACTTC
NA,TRBV25-1,TRBD2,TRBJ2-2,CASSQGTKVTGELFF,TGTGCCAGCAGCCAAGGGACTAAAGTAACCGGGGAGCTGTTTTTT
many,TRBV6-5,TRBD1,TRBJ1-5,CASSYDRGNQPQHF,TGTGCCAGCAGTTACGACAGGGGCAATCAGCCCCAGCATTTT